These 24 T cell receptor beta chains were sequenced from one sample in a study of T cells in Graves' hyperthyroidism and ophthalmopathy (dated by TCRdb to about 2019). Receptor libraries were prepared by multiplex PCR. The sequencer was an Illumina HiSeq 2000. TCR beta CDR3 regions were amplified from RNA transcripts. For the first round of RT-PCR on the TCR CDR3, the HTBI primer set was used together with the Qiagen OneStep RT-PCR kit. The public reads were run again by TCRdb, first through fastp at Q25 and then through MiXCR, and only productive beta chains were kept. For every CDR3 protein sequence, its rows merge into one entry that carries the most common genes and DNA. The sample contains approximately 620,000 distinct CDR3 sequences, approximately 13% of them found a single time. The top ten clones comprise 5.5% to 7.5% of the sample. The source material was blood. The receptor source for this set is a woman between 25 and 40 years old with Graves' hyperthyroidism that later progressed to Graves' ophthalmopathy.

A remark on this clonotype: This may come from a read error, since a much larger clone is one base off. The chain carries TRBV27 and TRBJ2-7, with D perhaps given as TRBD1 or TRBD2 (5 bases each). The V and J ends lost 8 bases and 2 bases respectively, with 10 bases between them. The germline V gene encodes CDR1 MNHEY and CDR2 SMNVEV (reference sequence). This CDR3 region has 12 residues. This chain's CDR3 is CASGGGPYEQYF. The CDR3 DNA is TGTGCCAGCGGTGGGGGACCCTACGAGCAGTACTTC.

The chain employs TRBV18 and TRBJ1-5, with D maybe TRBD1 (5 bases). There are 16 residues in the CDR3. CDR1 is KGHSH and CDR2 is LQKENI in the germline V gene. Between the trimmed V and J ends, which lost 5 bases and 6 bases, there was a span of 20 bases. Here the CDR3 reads CASSATAGGAGQPQHF. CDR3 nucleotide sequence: TGTGCCAGCTCAGCCACGGCGGGGGGAGCGGGTCAGCCCCAGCATTTT. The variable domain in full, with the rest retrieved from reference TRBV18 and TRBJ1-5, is NAGVMQNPRHLVRRRGQEARLRCSPMKGHSHVYWYRQLPEEGLKFMVYLQKENIIDESGMPKERFSAEFPKEGPSILRIQQVVRGDSAAYFCASSATAGGAGQPQHFGDGTRLSIL.

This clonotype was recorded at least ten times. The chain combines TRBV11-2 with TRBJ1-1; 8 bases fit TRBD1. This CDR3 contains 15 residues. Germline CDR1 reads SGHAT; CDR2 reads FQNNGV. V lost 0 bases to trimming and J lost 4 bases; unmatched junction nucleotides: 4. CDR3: CASSLEQGVGTEAFF. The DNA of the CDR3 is TGTGCCAGCAGCTTAGAACAGGGGGTTGGCACTGAAGCTTTCTTT.

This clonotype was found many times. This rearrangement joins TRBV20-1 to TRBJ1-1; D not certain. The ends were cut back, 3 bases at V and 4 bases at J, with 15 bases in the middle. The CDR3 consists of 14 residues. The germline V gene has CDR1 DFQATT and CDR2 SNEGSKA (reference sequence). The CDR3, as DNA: TGCAGTGCTAGGGGGTCGGGGTCGGGCACTGAAGCTTTCTTT. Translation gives CSARGSGSGTEAFF.

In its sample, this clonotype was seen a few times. DNA for the CDR3: TGCAGTGCTAGAGAGGGATTAGCGGGAGTCAAGCAGTACTTC. It translates to CSAREGLAGVKQYF. V is TRBV20-1 and J is TRBJ2-7, with 9 bases that match TRBD2. This CDR3 region has 14 residues. Germline V gene sequence: CDR1 DFQATT, CDR2 SNEGSKA (reference sequence). Trimming cost V 0 bases and J 8 bases; bases outside gene matches: 8.

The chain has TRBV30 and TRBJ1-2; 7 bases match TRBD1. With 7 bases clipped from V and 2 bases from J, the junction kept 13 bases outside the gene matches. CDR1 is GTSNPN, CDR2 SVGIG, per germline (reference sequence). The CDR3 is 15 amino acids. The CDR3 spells CALPPGQTSNYGYTF. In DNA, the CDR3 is TGTGCCTTACCACCGGGACAGACTAGCAACTATGGCTACACCTTC.

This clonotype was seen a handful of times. CDR3 DNA sequence: TGCAGTGCTAGAGATGGGTGGAGTGGAGGGGAGACCCAGTACTTC. Protein sequence: CSARDGWSGGETQYF. The chain employs TRBV20-1 and TRBJ2-5, with a weak D call TRBD2 (6 bases). From germline, CDR1 is DFQATT and CDR2 SNEGSKA (reference sequence). CDR3 length equals 15 residues. Trimming left V 0 bases short and J 5 bases short, with 16 bases between.

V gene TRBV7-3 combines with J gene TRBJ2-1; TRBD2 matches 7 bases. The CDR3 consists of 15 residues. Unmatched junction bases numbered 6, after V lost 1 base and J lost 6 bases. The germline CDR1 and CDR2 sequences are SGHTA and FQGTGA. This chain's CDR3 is CASSLKIERGNEQFF. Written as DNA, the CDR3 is TGTGCCAGCAGCTTAAAGATCGAGCGGGGCAATGAGCAGTTCTTC.

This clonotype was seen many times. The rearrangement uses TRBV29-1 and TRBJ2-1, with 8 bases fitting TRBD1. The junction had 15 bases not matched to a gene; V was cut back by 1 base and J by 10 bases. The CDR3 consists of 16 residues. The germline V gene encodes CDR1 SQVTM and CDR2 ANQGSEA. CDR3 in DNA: TGCAGCGTTGAAGCTGTTTGGACAGGGAGGCCCCAAGAGCAGTTCTTC. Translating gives CSVEAVWTGRPQEQFF.

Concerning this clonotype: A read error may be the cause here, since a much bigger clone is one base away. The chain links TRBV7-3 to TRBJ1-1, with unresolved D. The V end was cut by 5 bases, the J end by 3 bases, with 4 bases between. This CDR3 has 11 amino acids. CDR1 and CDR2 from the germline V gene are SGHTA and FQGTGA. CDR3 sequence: CASSDYTEAFF. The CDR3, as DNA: TGTGCCAGCAGCGATTACACTGAAGCTTTCTTT.

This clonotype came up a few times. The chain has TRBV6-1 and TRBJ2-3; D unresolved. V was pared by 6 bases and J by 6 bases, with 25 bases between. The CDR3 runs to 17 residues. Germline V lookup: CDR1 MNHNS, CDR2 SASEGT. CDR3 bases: TGTGCCAGCAGGCCGTTGGGCCCACCACGTCCCCCTGATACGCAGTATTTT. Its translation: CASRPLGPPRPPDTQYF.

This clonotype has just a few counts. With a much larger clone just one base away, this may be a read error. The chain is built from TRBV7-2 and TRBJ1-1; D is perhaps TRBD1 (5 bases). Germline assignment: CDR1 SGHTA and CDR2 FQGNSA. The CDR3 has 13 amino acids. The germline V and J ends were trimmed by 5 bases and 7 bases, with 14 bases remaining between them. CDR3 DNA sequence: TGTGCCAGCAGCCTTTCCCGGGACCGTGAAGCTTTCTTT. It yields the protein CASSLSRDREAFF.

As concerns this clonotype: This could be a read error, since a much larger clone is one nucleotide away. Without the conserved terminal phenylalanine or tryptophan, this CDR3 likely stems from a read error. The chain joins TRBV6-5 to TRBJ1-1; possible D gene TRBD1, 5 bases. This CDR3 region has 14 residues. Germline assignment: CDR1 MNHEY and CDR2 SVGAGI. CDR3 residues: CASSYHHRNAEAFL. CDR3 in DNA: TGTGCCAGCAGTTACCACCACAGGAACGCTGAAGCTTTCCTT.

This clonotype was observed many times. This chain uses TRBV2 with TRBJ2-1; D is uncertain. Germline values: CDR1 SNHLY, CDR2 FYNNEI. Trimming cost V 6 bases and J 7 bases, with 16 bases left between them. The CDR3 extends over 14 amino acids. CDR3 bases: TGTGCCAGCAGCGCCCCCACTAAGAGGAATGAGCAGTTCTTC. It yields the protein CASSAPTKRNEQFF.

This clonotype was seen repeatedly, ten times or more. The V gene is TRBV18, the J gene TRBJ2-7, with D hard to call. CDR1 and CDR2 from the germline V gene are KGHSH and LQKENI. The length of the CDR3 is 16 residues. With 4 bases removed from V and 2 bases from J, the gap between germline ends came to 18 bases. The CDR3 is CASSRDFFTKTYEQYF. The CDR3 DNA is TGTGCCAGCTCACGGGATTTTTTTACGAAAACCTACGAGCAGTACTTC.

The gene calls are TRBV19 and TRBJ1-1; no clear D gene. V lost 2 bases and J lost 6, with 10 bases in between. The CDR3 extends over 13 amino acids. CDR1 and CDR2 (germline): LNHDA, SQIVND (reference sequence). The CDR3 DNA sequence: TGTGCCAGTAGTATATCGCTCAACTCTGAAGCTTTCTTT. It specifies CASSISLNSEAFF. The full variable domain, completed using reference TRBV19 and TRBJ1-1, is DGGITQSPKYLFRKEGQNVTLSCEQNLNHDAMYWYRQDPGQGLRLIYYSQIVNDFQKGDIAEGYSVSREKKESFPLTVTSAQKNPTAFYLCASSISLNSEAFFGQGTRLTVV.

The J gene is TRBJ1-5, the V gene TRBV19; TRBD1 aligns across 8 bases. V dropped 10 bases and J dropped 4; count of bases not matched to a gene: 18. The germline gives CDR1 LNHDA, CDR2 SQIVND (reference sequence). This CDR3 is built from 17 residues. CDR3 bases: TGTGCCACCAAGTCCCCCTTTGGACAGGGAAGAAATCAGCCCCAGCATTTT. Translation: CATKSPFGQGRNQPQHF.

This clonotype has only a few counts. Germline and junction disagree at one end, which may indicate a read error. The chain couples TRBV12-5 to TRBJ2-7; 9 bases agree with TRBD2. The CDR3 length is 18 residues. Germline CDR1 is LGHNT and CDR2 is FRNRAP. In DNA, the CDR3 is TGTGCTAGTGGTTTGGTACCCCTCCCTAGCGGGATGCCCTACGAGCGGTACTTC. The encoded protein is CASGLVPLPSGMPYERYF.

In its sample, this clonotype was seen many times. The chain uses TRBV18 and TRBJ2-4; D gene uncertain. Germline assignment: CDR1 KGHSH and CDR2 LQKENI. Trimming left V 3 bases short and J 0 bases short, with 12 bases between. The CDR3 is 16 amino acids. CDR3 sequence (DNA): TGTGCCAGCTCACCCCCTGGGCAATTAGCCAAAAACATTCAGTACTTC. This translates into CASSPPGQLAKNIQYF. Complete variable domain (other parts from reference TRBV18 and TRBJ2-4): NAGVMQNPRHLVRRRGQEARLRCSPMKGHSHVYWYRQLPEEGLKFMVYLQKENIIDESGMPKERFSAEFPKEGPSILRIQQVVRGDSAAYFCASSPPGQLAKNIQYFGAGTRLSVL.

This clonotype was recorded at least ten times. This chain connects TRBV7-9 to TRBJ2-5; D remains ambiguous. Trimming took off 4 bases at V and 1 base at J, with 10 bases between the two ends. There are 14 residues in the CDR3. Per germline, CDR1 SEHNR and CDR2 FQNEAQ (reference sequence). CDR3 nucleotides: TGTGCCAGCAGCTCCGAAGAGGTCCAAGAGACCCAGTACTTC. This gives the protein CASSSEEVQETQYF.

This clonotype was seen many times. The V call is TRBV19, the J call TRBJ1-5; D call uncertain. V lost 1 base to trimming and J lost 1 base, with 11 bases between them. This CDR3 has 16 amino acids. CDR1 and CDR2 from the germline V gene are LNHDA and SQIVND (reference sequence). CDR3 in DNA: TGTGCCAGTAGTATAGGAGGTTCGGAAAGCAATCAGCCCCAGCATTTT. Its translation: CASSIGGSESNQPQHF.

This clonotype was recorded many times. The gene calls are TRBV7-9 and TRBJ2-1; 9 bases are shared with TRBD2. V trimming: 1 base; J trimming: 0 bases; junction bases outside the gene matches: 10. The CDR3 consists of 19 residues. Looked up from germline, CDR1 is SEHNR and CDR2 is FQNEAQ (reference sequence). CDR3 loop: CASSLGKLAGPSSYNEQFF. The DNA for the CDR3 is TGTGCCAGCAGCTTAGGGAAGCTAGCGGGGCCTAGCTCCTACAATGAGCAGTTCTTC.

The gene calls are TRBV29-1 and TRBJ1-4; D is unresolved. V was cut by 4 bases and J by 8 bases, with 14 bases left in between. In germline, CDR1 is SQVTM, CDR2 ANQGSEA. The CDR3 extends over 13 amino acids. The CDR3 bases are TGCAGCGTTGTTTACAGCGATAGAGAAAAACTGTTTTTT. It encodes CSVVYSDREKLFF.

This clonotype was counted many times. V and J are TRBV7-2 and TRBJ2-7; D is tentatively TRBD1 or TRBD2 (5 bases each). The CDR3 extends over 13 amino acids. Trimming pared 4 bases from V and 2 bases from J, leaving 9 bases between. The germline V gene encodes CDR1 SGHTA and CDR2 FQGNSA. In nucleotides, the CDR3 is TGTGCCAGCAGCTCCGGGGCCCCCTACGAGCAGTACTTC. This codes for CASSSGAPYEQYF. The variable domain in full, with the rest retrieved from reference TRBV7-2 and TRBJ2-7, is GAGVSQSPSNKVTEKGKDVELRCDPISGHTALYWYRQSLGQGLEFLIYFQGNSAPDKSGLPSDRFSAERTGGSVSTLTIQRTQQEDSAVYLCASSSGAPYEQYFGPGTRLTVT.